Presented here are 13 T cell receptor beta chains from one specimen sequenced in a study of OX40 agonist ivuxolimab in advanced cancers. Profiling relied on immunoSEQ multiplex PCR, and the TCRdb table lists in-frame clones only, not all of them. The sample has 50,000 to 70,000 clones, 84% seen once. This sample comprised CD4+ or CD8+ T cells sorted from blood, obtained in a trial of the OX40 agonist ivuxolimab. The receptors stem from an adult with an advanced solid tumor such as melanoma, head and neck, liver or kidney cancer.

This sequence joins TRBV19 and TRBJ2-7; 7 bases line up with TRBD1. Germline CDR1 is LNHDA and CDR2 is SQIVND (reference sequence). This CDR3 comprises 13 residues. The V and J ends lost 6 bases and 5 bases, in that order; junction bases with no gene match: 7. CDR3 in amino acids: CASRKTGAHEQYF. CDR3 DNA: TGTGCCAGTAGGAAAACAGGGGCCCACGAGCAGTACTTC.

The V and J genes are TRBV28 and TRBJ2-5, with 12 bases aligning to TRBD2. Losses at the gene ends were 7 bases for V and 10 bases for J; bases not matched to a gene: 7. CDR1 is MDHEN, CDR2 SYDVKM, per germline. The CDR3 is 13 residues long. The CDR3 loop reads CASTSGGAVGQYF. CDR3 bases: TGTGCCAGCACTAGCGGGGGGGCGGTGGGCCAGTACTTC.

The gene calls are TRBV5-4 and TRBJ2-5; 9 nucleotides line up with TRBD1. The trim removed 4 bases at V and 3 bases at J, leaving 4 bases unmatched. The V gene's germline CDR1 is SGHNT and CDR2 YYREEE (reference sequence). This CDR3 has 14 amino acids. Written as DNA, the CDR3 is TGTGCCAGCAGCCTTGGGACAGGGAAAGAGACCCAGTACTTC. It yields the protein CASSLGTGKETQYF.

This clone showed up just once. The chain is built from TRBV13 and TRBJ2-3; 8 bases map to TRBD2. Germline V gene sequence: CDR1 PRHDT, CDR2 FYEKMQ (reference sequence). V lost 6 bases and J lost 6; bases outside the gene matches: 5. The CDR3 is 13 amino acids. The DNA for the CDR3 is TGTGCCAGCAGTAGAGCGGGAGAGGATACGCAGTATTTT. This encodes CASSRAGEDTQYF. Full variable domain (missing parts from reference TRBV13 and TRBJ2-3): AAGVIQSPRHLIKEKRETATLKCYPIPRHDTVYWYQQGPGQDPQFLISFYEKMQSDKGSIPDRFSAQQFSDYHSELNMSSLELGDSALYFCASSRAGEDTQYFGPGTRLTVL.

The rearrangement uses TRBV5-6 and TRBJ1-1; D remains unclear. Per the germline V gene, CDR1 is SGHDT and CDR2 is YYEEEE. The CDR3 totals 15 residues. V gave up 5 bases and J gave up 1 base, with 15 bases separating them. The CDR3 DNA follows: TGTGCCAGCAGAGTTGACGGTATTTGGAACACTGAAGCTTTCTTT. Protein sequence: CASRVDGIWNTEAFF.

This clone was counted once. The V and J genes are TRBV10-1 and TRBJ2-3; weak D call: TRBD1 (6 bases). Germline CDR1 WNHNN, CDR2 SYGVQD (reference sequence). The V gene lost 3 bases and the J gene lost 6 bases, with 13 bases spanning the gap. This CDR3 spans 14 amino acids. The CDR3 sequence is CASSEGGGVDTQYF. The CDR3 nucleotides read TGCGCCAGCAGTGAAGGTGGGGGCGTTGATACGCAGTATTTT.

This clone was seen only a few times. The chain joins TRBV19 to TRBJ2-5; 8 bases agree with TRBD1. Looked up from germline, CDR1 is LNHDA and CDR2 is SQIVND (reference sequence). V gave up 3 bases and J gave up 5 bases; unmatched junction bases: 11. This CDR3 region has 16 residues. CDR3: CASSMRTGKSRETQYF. The CDR3 nucleotides read TGTGCCAGTAGTATGAGGACAGGGAAGTCTAGGGAGACCCAGTACTTC.

This clone was picked up a small number of times. The chain joins TRBV10-1 to TRBJ2-7, with a weak D call TRBD2 (5 bases). There are 13 residues in the CDR3. V lost 0 bases, J lost 5 bases, and 8 bases lay in between. The germline CDR1 and CDR2 sequences are WNHNN and SYGVQD (reference sequence). CDR3 region: CASSESAGHEQYF. The CDR3 nucleotides read TGCGCCAGCAGTGAGTCTGCGGGCCACGAGCAGTACTTC.

The chain combines TRBV7-3 with TRBJ2-2; a weak D match, TRBD2 (6 bases). Trimming removed 2 bases at V and 4 bases at J, with 11 bases between. The CDR3 is 15 amino acids. Germline V CDR1 and CDR2: SGHTA, FQGTGA. The DNA of the CDR3 is TGTGCCAGCAGCTTACTTACCGGGGGCACCGGGGAGCTGTTTTTT. Translating gives CASSLLTGGTGELFF.

Only one count was recorded for this clone. The chain uses TRBV11-2 and TRBJ2-7; 7 positions match TRBD1. CDR1 is SGHAT, CDR2 FQNNGV, per germline. This CDR3 comprises 14 residues. The ends lost 6 bases at V and 0 bases at J; junction bases unmatched: 5. The CDR3 DNA is TGTGCCAGCAGACCCAGACAGGGCTCCTACGAGCAGTACTTC. Encoded protein: CASRPRQGSYEQYF.

V and J are TRBV2 and TRBJ2-3; D uncertain. This CDR3 region has 15 residues. The germline gives CDR1 SNHLY, CDR2 FYNNEI. V shed 1 base and J shed 4 bases, with 12 bases lying between them. The CDR3 coding sequence is TGTGCCAGCAGTGAAGTTGGCATTGGAGCAGATACGCAGTATTTT. Residues: CASSEVGIGADTQYF.

This clone was picked up one time. The V and J genes are TRBV30 and TRBJ1-4; TRBD1 matches 8 bases. Germline V lookup: CDR1 GTSNPN, CDR2 SVGIG (reference sequence). J was trimmed by 10 bases and V by 5 bases; bases with no gene match: 9. This CDR3 has 13 residues. The CDR3: CAWGGQAGGKLFF. The CDR3 DNA is TGTGCCTGGGGGGGACAGGCGGGCGGAAAACTGTTTTTT.

The chain has TRBV7-8 and TRBJ2-3; 7 bases are shared with TRBD2. This CDR3 spans 15 amino acids. CDR1 and CDR2 (germline): SGHVS, FQNEAQ. J lost 2 bases, V lost 1 base, and 3 bases had no gene match. CDR3 residues: CASSLVTSATDTQYF. DNA for the CDR3: TGTGCCAGCAGCTTAGTTACTAGCGCCACAGATACGCAGTATTTT.